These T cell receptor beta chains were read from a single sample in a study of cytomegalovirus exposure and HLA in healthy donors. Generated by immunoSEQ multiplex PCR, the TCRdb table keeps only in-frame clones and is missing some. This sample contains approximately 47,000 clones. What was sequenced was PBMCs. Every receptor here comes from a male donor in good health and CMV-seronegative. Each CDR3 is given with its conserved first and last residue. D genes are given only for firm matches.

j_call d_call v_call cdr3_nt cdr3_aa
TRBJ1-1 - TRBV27 TGTGCCAGCGGTCAGGGAGGCACTGAAGCTTTCTTT CASGQGGTEAFF
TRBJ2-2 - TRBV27 TGTGCCAGCAGTTCCTCAGCGGACCACACCGGGGAGCTGTTTTTT CASSSSADHTGELFF
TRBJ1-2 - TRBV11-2 TGTGCCAGCAGCTTATCAGGGGAATATGGCTACACCTTC CASSLSGEYGYTF
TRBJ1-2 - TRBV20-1 TGCAGCTACAGGGTGCCCTATGGCTACACCTTC CSYRVPYGYTF
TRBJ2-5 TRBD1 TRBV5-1 TGCGCCAGCAGCATGAGGGCCGGGACAGTGTCCGAGACCCAGTACTTC CASSMRAGTVSETQYF
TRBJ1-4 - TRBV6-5 TGTGCCAGCAAAACAGGGTGGAGGAATGAAAAACTGTTTTTT CASKTGWRNEKLFF
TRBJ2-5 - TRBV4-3 TGCGCCAGCAGCCAAGATGGGGGGGAGACCCAGTACTTC CASSQDGGETQYF
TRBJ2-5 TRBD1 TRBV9 TGTGCCAGCAGCGATGGGGGGACAGGGGAAGAGACCCAGTACTTC CASSDGGTGEETQYF
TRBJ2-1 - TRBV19 TGTGCCAGTAGTGTCAGTAATGAGCAGTTCTTC CASSVSNEQFF
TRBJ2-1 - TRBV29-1 TGCAGCGTTGAAGATCAGGCGCGCCCATACAATGAGCAGTTCTTC CSVEDQARPYNEQFF
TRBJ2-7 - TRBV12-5 TGTGCTAGTGGTCCGGGTTACGAGCAGTACTTC CASGPGYEQYF
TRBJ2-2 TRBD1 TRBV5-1 TGCGCCACCGGGACAGGGGCTCCCGGGGAGCTGTTTTTT CATGTGAPGELFF
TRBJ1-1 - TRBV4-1 TGCGCCAGCAAGAAGATAATACAGACGACGAACACTGAAGCTTTCTTT CASKKIIQTTNTEAFF
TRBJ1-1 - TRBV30 TGTGCCTGGAAATTGCTAGACAGAGAGAACACTGAAGCTTTCTTT CAWKLLDRENTEAFF
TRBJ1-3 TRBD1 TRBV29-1 TGCAGCGTGACAGGGGGCCGCCGCTCTGGAAACACCATATATTTT CSVTGGRRSGNTIYF
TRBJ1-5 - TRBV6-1 TGTGCCAGCACTCCCGGGATTGTTGGCAATCAGCCCCAGCATTTT CASTPGIVGNQPQHF
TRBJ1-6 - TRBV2 TGTGCCAGCAACCAGGGCGAACCCCTCCACTTT CASNQGEPLHF
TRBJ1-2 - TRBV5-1 TGCGCCAGCAATCGAGGACAGAGGCATTATGGCTACACCTTC CASNRGQRHYGYTF
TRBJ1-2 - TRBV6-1 TGTGCCAGCAGGGAGGGCCCGGGAGGGTATGGCTACACCTTC CASREGPGGYGYTF
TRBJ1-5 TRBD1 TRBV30 TGTGCCGGGAGGGACCGGACAGGGTTCAATCAGCCCCAGCATTTT CAGRDRTGFNQPQHF
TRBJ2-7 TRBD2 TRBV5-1 TGCGCCAGCAGCTTGGCCAGCTTAACTAGCGGGACCCCCTACGAGCAGTACTTC CASSLASLTSGTPYEQYF
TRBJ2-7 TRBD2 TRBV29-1 TGCAGCGTTGAAGATCAGAGGGCTAGCGGAAATTACGAGCAGTACTTC CSVEDQRASGNYEQYF
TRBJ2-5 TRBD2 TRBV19 TGTGCCAGTTCTCCTCTAGCGGGGAAAGAGACCCAGTACTTC CASSPLAGKETQYF
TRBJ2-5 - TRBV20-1 TGCAGTGCTAGAGCGGGGGAGACCCAGTACTTC CSARAGETQYF
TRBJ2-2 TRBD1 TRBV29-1 TGCAGCGTGGAAGTGCGACAGGGGGCCGGGGAGCTGTTTTTT CSVEVRQGAGELFF
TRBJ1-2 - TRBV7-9 TGTGCCAGCAGCTTAGAGACAGCTGTGTATGGCTACACCTTC CASSLETAVYGYTF
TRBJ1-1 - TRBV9 TGTGCCAGCAGCGTAGTTAAAGCTTCCTCCACTGAAGCTTTCTTT CASSVVKASSTEAFF
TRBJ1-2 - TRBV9 TGTGCCAGCAGTCCCTCGAGGGTGGAGTACTATGGCTACACCTTC CASSPSRVEYYGYTF
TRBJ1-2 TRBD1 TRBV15 TGTGCCACCAGCAGAGAAACTCTGTACAGGGGGCTTGATGGCCACACCTTC CATSRETLYRGLDGHTF
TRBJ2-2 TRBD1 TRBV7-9 TGTGCCAGCAGCCCAAGTCGCCGGGACAGGGGTTACACCGGGGAGCTGTTTTTT CASSPSRRDRGYTGELFF
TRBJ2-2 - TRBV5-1 TGCGCCAGCAGCTTGTGGACAGGGGAGCTGTTTTTT CASSLWTGELFF
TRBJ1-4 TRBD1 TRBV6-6 TGTGCCAGCAGTTACGGGACAGGGTTGTCTAATGAAAAACTGTTTTTT CASSYGTGLSNEKLFF
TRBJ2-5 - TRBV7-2 TGTGCCAGCAGCTTAAGTCCGGCCAGGGGCCAAGAGACCCAGTACTTC CASSLSPARGQETQYF
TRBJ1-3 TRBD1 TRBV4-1 TGCGCCAGCAGCCTTACGACAGGGGCTCGGGGTGGGAACACCATATATTTT CASSLTTGARGGNTIYF
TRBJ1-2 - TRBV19 TGTGCCAGTAGTATTAGTCCGGGTTCGGCCTATGGCTACACCTTC CASSISPGSAYGYTF
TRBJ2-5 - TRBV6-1 TGTGCCAGCAGCGCCTCGGGACACGGGCAAGAGACCCAGTACTTC CASSASGHGQETQYF
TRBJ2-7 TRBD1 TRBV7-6 TGTGCCAGCAGCGAGCGGACAGGTCTTAACAACGAGCAGTACTTC CASSERTGLNNEQYF
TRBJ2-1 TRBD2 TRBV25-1 TGTGCCAGCAGTGAATATGTGCGTAGCGGGGGTGGAGATGAGCAGTTCTTC CASSEYVRSGGGDEQFF
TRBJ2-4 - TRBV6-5 TGTGCCAGCAGTTACGGGGGCGGGTGGGTAAACATTCAGTACTTC CASSYGGGWVNIQYF
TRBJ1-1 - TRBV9 TGTGCCAGCAGCGTAGTCCAGGAACACACTGAAGCTTTCTTT CASSVVQEHTEAFF
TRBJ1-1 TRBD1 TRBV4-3 TGCGCCAGCAGCCAAGGGGGGACAGGGATGACTGAAGCTTTCTTT CASSQGGTGMTEAFF
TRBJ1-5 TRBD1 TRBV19 TGTGCCAGTAGTAGGGGACAGGGATTTCAGCCCCAGCATTTT CASSRGQGFQPQHF
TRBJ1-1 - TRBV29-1 TGCAGCGTTACCCCGGACACTGAAGCTTTCTTT CSVTPDTEAFF
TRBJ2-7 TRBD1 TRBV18 TGTGCCAGCTCACCGGGACAGGGGTTTGACGAGCAGTACTTC CASSPGQGFDEQYF
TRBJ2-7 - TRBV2 TGTGCCAGCAGTGAAACTGACTCCCACGAGCAGTACTTC CASSETDSHEQYF
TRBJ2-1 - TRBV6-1 TGTGCCAGCAAAACCGGGACTTCCCTCAATGAGCAGTTCTTC CASKTGTSLNEQFF
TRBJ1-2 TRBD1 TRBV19 TGTGCCATTCAAAAGGGGACAGCAGGCTACACCTTC CAIQKGTAGYTF
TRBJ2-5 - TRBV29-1 TGCAGCGTGGACAGACAAGAGACCCAGTACTTC CSVDRQETQYF